The present TCR beta chain was sequenced within a study of T cells in Graves' hyperthyroidism and ophthalmopathy. Thyroid ultrasound and orbital computed tomography, with clinical symptoms and serum thyroxine and TRAb, informed diagnoses. Study-level points and caveats: A model of 13 V-J pairs discriminated ophthalmopathy from stable hyperthyroidism.

Trimming removed 0 bases from V and 1 base from J, with 12 bases in between. The CDR3 sequence is 17 residues long. Germline V lookup: CDR1 LNHDA, CDR2 SQIVND (reference sequence). TCR beta CDR3 sequences were amplified from RNA transcripts. HTBI primers were the set used in a first-round RT-PCR of the TCR CDR3. From the multiplex PCR reads, TCRdb called clonotypes with MiXCR, one entry per CDR3 protein. The table includes roughly 710,000 distinct CDR3 sequences, 35% detected once. With respect to this clonotype: Its antigen remains unknown.

This sequence originates from a woman in her thirties or forties with Graves' hyperthyroidism. The chain is built from TRBV19 and TRBJ2-2; tentative D call: TRBD2 (6 bases). The sequenced sample consisted of blood. The CDR3 loop reads CASSIDRGTVNTGELFF. The CDR3 nucleotides read TGTGCCAGTAGTATAGATCGGGGGACTGTGAACACCGGGGAGCTGTTTTTT.